The present entry profiles one TCR beta chain with its context. Antigen unknown. The data were taken from a study of cytomegalovirus exposure and HLA in healthy donors. Study-wide points: The classifier was said to identify cytomegalovirus status with high specificity and sensitivity. Most TCR sequences proved rare, with some public TCRs found in many donors. Among TCR beta chains, those listed as cytomegalovirus-associated numbered around 160.

The CDR3 extends over 13 amino acids. The junction had 5 bases not matched to a gene; V was cut back by 3 bases and J by 15 bases. Germline assignment: CDR1 SGHRS and CDR2 YFSETQ. Method: immunoSEQ multiplex PCR; TCRdb's copy keeps in-frame clones and lacks some. The data show approximately 260,000 clones, with around 85% seen just once and approximately 1% held by the top ten. This TCR was recovered from a woman younger than 35 in good health and CMV-seronegative. This chain uses TRBV5-1 with TRBJ2-1; TRBD2 agrees at 14 bases. The sample consisted of PBMCs. As DNA, the CDR3 is TGCGCCAGCAGCTCGGGACTAGCGGGGGCCGGGTTCTTC. This codes for CASSSGLAGAGFF.